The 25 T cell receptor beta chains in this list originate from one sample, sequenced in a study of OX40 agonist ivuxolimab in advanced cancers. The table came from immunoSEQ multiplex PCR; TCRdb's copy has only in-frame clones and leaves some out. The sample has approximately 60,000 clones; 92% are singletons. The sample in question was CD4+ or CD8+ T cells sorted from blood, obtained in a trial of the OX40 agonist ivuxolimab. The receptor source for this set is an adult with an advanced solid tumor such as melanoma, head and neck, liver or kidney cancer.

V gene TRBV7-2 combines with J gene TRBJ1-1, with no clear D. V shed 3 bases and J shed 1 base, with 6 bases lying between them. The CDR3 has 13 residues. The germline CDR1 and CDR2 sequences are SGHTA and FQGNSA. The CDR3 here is CASSFHPNTEAFF. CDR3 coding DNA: TGTGCCAGCAGCTTTCATCCGAACACTGAAGCTTTCTTT. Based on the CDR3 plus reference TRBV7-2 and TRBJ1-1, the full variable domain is GAGVSQSPSNKVTEKGKDVELRCDPISGHTALYWYRQSLGQGLEFLIYFQGNSAPDKSGLPSDRFSAERTGGSVSTLTIQRTQQEDSAVYLCASSFHPNTEAFFGQGTRLTVV.

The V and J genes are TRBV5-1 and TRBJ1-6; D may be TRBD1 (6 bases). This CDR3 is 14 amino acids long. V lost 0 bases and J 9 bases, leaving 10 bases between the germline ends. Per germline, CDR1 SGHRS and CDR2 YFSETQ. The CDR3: CASSLEQGSSPLHF. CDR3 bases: TGCGCCAGCAGCTTGGAACAGGGAAGTTCACCCCTCCACTTT.

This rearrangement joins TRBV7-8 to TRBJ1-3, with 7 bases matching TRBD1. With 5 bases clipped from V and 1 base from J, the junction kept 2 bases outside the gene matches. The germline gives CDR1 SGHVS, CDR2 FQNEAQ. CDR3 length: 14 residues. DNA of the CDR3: TGTGCCAGCAGCCCGACAGGGTCTGGAAACACCATATATTTT. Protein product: CASSPTGSGNTIYF. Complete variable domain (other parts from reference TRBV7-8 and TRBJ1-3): GAGVSQSPRYKVAKRGQDVALRCDPISGHVSLFWYQQALGQGPEFLTYFQNEAQLDKSGLPSDRFFAERPEGSVSTLKIQRTQQEDSAVYLCASSPTGSGNTIYFGEGSWLTVV.

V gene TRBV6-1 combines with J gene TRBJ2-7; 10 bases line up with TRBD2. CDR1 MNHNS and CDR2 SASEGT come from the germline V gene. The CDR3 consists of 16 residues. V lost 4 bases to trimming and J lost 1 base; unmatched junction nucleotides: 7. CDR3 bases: TGTGCCAGCAGTGGGGGGCCAGCGGGAGGGTCCTACGAGCAGTACTTC. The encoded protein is CASSGGPAGGSYEQYF.

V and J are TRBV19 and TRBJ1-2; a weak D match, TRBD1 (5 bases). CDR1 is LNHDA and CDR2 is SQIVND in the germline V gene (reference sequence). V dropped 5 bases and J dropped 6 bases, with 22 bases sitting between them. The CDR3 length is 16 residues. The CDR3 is CASSLAGNWPRDGYTF. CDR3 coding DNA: TGTGCCAGTAGTTTAGCAGGTAACTGGCCCAGGGATGGCTACACCTTC.

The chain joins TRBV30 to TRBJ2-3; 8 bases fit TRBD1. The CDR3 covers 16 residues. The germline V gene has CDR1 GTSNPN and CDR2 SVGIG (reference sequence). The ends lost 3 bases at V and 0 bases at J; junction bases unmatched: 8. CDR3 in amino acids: CAWRDTGGFSTDTQYF. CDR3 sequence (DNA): TGTGCCTGGAGAGACACAGGGGGGTTTAGCACAGATACGCAGTATTTT.

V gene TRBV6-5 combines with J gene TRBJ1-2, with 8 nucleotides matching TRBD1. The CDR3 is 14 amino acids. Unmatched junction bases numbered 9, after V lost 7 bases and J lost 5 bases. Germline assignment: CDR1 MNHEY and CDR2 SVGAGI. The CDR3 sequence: CASTPGQDAYGYTF. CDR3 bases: TGTGCCAGCACCCCGGGACAGGACGCATATGGCTACACCTTC.

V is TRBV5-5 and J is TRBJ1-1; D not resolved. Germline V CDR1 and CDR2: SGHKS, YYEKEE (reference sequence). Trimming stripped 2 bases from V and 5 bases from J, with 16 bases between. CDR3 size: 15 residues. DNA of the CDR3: TGTGCCAGCAGCTTTACAAGTTTCCGGAGGACTGAAGCTTTCTTT. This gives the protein CASSFTSFRRTEAFF.

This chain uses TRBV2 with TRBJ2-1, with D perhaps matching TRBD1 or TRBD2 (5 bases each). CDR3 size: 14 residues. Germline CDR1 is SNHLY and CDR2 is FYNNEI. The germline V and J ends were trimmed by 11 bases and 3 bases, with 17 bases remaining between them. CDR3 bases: TGTGCCGGAGAATTGGGACCAAACTACAATGAGCAGTTCTTC. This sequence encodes CAGELGPNYNEQFF.

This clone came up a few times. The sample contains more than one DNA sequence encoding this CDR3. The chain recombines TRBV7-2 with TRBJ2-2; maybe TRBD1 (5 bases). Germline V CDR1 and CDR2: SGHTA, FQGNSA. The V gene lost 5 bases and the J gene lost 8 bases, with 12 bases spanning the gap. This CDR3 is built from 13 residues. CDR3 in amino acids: CASSRPGAGELFF. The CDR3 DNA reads TGTGCCAGCAGCAGGCCTGGGGCGGGGGAGCTGTTTTTT. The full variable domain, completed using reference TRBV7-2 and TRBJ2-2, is GAGVSQSPSNKVTEKGKDVELRCDPISGHTALYWYRQSLGQGLEFLIYFQGNSAPDKSGLPSDRFSAERTGGSVSTLTIQRTQQEDSAVYLCASSRPGAGELFFGEGSRLTVL.

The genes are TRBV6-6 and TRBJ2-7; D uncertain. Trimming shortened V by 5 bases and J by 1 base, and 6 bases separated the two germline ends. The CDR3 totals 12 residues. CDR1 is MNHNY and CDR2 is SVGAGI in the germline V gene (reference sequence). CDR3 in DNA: TGTGCCAGCAGTCCCGGGTCCTACGAGCAGTACTTC. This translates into CASSPGSYEQYF.

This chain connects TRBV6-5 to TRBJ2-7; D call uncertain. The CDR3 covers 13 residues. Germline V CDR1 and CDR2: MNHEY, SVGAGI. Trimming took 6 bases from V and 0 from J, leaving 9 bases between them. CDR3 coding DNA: TGTGCCAGCAGCCTCGGCAGCTCCTACGAGCAGTACTTC. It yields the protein CASSLGSSYEQYF.

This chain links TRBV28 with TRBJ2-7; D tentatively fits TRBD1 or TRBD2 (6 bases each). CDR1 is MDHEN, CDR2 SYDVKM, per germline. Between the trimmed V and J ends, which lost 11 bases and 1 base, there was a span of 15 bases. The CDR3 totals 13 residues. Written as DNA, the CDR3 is TGTGCCGGAAGGGGGGCTCAGTCCTACGAGCAGTACTTC. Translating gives CAGRGAQSYEQYF.

The CDR3 region has the DNA TGTGCCAGCAGCCAAGGAAGAATCTCTGGGGCCAACGTCCTGACTTTC. Translating gives CASSQGRISGANVLTF. The chain recombines TRBV14 with TRBJ2-6; no reliable D call. Trimming left V 1 base short and J 0 bases short, with 7 bases between. The germline V gene encodes CDR1 SGHDN and CDR2 FVKESK. The CDR3 sequence is 16 residues long.

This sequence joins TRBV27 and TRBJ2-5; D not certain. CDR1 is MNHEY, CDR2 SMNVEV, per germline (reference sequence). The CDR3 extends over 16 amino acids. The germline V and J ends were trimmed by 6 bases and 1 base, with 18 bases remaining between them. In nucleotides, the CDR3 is TGTGCCAGCAGAGAGAGGTACGGGTTGAGCCAAGAGACCCAGTACTTC. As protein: CASRERYGLSQETQYF.

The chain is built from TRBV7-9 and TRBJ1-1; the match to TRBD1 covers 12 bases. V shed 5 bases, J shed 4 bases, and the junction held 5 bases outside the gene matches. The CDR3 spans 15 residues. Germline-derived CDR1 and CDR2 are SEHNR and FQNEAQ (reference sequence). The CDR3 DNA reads TGTGCCAGCAGCCAACCGGGACAGGGGGCCACTGAAGCTTTCTTT. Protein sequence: CASSQPGQGATEAFF.

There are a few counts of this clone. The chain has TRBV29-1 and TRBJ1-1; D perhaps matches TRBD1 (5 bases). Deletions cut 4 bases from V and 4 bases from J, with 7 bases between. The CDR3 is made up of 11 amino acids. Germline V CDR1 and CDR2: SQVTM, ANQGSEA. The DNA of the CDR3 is TGCAGCGTTGTCGGGGGCACTGAAGCTTTCTTT. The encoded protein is CSVVGGTEAFF.

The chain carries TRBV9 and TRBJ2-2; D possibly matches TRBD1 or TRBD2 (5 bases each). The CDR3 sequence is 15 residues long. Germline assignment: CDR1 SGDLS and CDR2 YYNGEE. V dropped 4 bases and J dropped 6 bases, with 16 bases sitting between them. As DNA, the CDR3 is TGTGCCAGCAGCCCCCCCGGTGGGGGATCCGGGGAGCTGTTTTTT. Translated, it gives CASSPPGGGSGELFF.

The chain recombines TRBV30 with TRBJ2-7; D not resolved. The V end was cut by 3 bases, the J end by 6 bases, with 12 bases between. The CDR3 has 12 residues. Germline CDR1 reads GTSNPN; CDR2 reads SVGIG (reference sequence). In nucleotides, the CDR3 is TGTGCCTGGAGCTTAACTAATCTCGAGCAGTACTTC. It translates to CAWSLTNLEQYF.

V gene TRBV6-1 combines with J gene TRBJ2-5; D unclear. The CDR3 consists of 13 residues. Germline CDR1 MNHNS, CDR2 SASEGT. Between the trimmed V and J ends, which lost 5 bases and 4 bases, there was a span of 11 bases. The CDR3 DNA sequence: TGTGCCAGCAGTTGGTATTCTGCAGAGACCCAGTACTTC. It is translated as CASSWYSAETQYF.

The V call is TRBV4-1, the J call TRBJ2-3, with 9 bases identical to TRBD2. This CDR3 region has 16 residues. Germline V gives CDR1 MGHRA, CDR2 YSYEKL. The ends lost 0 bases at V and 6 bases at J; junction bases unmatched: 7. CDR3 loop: CASSQEISGRVDTQYF. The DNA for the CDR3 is TGCGCCAGCAGCCAAGAGATTAGCGGGAGAGTGGATACGCAGTATTTT.

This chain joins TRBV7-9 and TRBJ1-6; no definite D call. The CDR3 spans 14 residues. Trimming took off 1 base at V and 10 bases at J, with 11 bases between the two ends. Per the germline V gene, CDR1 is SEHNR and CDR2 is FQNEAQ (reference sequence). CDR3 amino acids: CASSLDSIQSPLHF. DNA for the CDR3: TGTGCCAGCAGCTTAGACTCTATCCAGTCACCCCTCCACTTT.

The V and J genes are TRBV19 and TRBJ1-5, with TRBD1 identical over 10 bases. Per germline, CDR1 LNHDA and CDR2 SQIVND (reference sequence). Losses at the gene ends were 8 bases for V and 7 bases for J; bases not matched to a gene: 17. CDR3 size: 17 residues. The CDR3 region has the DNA TGTGCCAGTGTGGAAAACTTTGACAGGGGGCTCAAGCAGCCCCAGCATTTT. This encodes CASVENFDRGLKQPQHF. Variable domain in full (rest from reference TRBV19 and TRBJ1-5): DGGITQSPKYLFRKEGQNVTLSCEQNLNHDAMYWYRQDPGQGLRLIYYSQIVNDFQKGDIAEGYSVSREKKESFPLTVTSAQKNPTAFYLCASVENFDRGLKQPQHFGDGTRLSIL.

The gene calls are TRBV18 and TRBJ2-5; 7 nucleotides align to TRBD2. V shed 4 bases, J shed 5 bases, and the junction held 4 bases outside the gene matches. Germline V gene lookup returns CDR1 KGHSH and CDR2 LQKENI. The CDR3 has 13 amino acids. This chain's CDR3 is CASSRAGVETQYF. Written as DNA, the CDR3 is TGTGCCAGCTCACGGGCGGGAGTGGAGACCCAGTACTTC.

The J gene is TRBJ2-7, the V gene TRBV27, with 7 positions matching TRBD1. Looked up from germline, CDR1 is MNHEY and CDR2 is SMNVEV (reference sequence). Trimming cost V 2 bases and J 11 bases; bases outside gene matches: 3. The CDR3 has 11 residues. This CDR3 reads CASSLRGQKYF. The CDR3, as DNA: TGTGCCAGCAGTTTAAGGGGACAGAAGTACTTC.